This TCR beta chain is drawn from a study of cytomegalovirus exposure and HLA in healthy donors. Study-wide results and caveats: Later on, an analysis tied 15,000 to 20,000 TCR beta sequences to HLA alleles at 0.05 false discovery rate.

Concerning this clone itself: The antigen remains unidentified.

The primer mix had 60 Vbeta and 13 Jbeta primers. Generated by immunoSEQ multiplex PCR, the TCRdb table keeps only in-frame clones and is missing some. The sample gives around 190,000 clones, around 81% of which show up once; approximately 2% is in the top ten. V lost 0 bases, J lost 4 bases, and 11 bases lay in between. The CDR3 length is 14 residues. The germline V gene has CDR1 SGDLS and CDR2 YYNGEE. This TCR was recovered from a man between 18 and 29 years old in good health and CMV-seronegative. The chain uses TRBV9 and TRBJ2-7; D unclear. The sequencing sample was made of PBMCs. CDR3 loop: CASSVGRPGYEQYF. In nucleotides, the CDR3 is TGTGCCAGCAGCGTAGGACGCCCAGGTTACGAGCAGTACTTC.